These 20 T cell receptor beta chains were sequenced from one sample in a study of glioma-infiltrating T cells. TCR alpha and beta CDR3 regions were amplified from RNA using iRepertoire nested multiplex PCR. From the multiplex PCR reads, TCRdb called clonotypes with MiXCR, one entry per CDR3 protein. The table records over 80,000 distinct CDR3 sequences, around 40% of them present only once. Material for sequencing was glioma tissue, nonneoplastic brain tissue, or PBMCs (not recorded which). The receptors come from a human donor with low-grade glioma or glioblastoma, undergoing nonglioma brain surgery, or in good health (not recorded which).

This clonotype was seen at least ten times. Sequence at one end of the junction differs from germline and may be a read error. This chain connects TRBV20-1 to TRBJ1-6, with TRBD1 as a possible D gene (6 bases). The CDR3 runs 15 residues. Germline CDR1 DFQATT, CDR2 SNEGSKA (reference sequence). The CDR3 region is CSARARTGLNSPLHF. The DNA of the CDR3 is TGCAGTGCAAGAGCCCGAACAGGGTTGAATTCACCCCTCCACTTT.

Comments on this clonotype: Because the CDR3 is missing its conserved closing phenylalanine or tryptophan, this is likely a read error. The CDR3 reads CASSSGSPEAFL. As DNA, the CDR3 is TGCGCCAGCAGCTCCGGGTCCCCTGAGGCTTTCTTA. J is TRBJ1-1 and V is TRBV4-1; no firm D call. Germline V gene data show CDR1 as MGHRA and CDR2 as YSYEKL. The CDR3 has 12 amino acids.

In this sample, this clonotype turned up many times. CDR3 nucleotides: TGTGCCAGCAGTTTAGGGTACAGCTCCTACAATGAGCAGTTCTTC. Its translation is CASSLGYSSYNEQFF. V usage is TRBV27 and J usage is TRBJ2-1; D ambiguous. V was clipped by 2 bases and J by 0 bases, with 8 bases between them. This CDR3 contains 15 residues. Germline values: CDR1 MNHEY, CDR2 SMNVEV (reference sequence).

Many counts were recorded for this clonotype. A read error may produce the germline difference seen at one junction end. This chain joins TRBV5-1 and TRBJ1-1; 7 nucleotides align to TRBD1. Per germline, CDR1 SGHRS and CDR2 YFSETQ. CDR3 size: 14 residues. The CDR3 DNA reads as TGTGCCAGCAGCCGACAGGGCGCTAACACTGAAGCTTTCTTT. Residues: CASSRQGANTEAFF.

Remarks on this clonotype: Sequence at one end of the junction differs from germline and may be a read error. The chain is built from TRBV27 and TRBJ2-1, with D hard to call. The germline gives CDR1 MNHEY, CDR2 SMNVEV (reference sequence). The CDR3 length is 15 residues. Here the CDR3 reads CASSRGASSYNELFF. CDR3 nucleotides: TGTGCTAGCAGCCGAGGAGCTTCCTCCTACAATGAACTGTTCTTC.

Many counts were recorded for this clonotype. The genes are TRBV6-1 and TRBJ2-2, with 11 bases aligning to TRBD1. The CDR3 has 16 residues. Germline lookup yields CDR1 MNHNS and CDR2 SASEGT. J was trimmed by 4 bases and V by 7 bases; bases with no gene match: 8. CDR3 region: CASTSPGTGGTGELFF. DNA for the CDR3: TGTGCCAGCACCTCCCCCGGGACAGGGGGCACCGGGGAGCTGTTTTTT.

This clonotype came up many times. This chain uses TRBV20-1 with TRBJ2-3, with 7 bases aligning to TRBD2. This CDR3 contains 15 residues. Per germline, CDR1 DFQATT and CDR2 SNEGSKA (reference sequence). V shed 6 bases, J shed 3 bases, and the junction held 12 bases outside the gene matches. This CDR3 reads CSAPRAGEQTDTQYF. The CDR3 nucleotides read TGCAGTGCCCCGCGGGCGGGAGAGCAGACAGATACGCAGTATTTT.

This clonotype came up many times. The CDR3 loop is CASSPSGGTYNEQFF. CDR3 nucleotide sequence: TGTGCCAGCAGCCCCTCGGGGGGGACCTACAATGAGCAGTTCTTC. The chain carries TRBV27 and TRBJ2-1; 8 positions match TRBD2. Per the germline V gene, CDR1 is MNHEY and CDR2 is SMNVEV (reference sequence). The CDR3 contains 15 residues. The trim removed 6 bases at V and 2 bases at J, leaving 6 bases unmatched.

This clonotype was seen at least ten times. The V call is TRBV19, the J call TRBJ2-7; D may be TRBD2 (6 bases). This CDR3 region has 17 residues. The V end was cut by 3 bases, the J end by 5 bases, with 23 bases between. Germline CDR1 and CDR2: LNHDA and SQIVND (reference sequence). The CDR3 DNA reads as TGTGCCAGTAGTATCAATGGGAGGCTAGTAGGATCGAACGAGCAGTACTTC. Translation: CASSINGRLVGSNEQYF.

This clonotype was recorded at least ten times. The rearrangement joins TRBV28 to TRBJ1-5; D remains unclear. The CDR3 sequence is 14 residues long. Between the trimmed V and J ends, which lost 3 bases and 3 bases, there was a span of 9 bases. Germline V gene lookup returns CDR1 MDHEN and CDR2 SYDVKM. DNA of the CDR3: TGTGCCAGCAGTTTCGGCAGCTTCAATCAGCCCCAGCATTTT. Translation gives CASSFGSFNQPQHF.

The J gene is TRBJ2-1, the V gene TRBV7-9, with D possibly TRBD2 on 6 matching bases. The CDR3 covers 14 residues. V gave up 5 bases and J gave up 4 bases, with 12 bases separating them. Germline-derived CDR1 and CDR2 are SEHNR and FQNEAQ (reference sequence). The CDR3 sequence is CASSRVGGYNEQFF. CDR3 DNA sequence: TGTGCCAGCAGCCGGGTGGGAGGATACAATGAGCAGTTCTTC.

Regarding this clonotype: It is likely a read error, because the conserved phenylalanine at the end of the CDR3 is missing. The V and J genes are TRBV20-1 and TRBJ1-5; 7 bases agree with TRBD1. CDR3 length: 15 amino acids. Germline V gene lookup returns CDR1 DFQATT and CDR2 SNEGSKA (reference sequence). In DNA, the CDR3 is TGCAGTGCTAGAATTGGGACAGACAGCAGTCAGCCCCAGCATCTT. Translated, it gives CSARIGTDSSQPQHL.

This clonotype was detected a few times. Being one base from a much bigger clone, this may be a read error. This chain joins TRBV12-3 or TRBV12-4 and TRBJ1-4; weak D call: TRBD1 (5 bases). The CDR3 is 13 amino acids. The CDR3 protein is CASSTSGGEKLLF. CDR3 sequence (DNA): TGTGCCAGCAGCACCTCCGGGGGGGAAAAACTGCTTTTT.

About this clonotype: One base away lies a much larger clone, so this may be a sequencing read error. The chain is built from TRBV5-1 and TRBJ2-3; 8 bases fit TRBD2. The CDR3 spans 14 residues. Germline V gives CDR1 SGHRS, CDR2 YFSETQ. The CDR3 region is CASSPGGGKDKQYF. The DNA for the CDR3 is TGCGCCAGCAGCCCCGGGGGGGGCAAGGATAAGCAGTATTTT.

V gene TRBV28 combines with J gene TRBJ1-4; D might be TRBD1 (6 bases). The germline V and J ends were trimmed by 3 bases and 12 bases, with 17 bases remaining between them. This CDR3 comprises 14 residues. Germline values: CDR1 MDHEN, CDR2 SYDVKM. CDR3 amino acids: CASSLTRGTKELFF. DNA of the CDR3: TGTGCCAGCAGTTTGACCAGGGGAACGAAAGAACTGTTTTTT.

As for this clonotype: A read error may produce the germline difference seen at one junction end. Written as DNA, the CDR3 is TGTGCCACCAGTGAATCGGGACAGGGGATCAATGAGAAGTTCTTC. Translating it yields CATSESGQGINEKFF. This chain uses TRBV24-1 with TRBJ2-1, with 10 bases lining up with TRBD1. This CDR3 is built from 15 residues. From germline, CDR1 is KGHDR and CDR2 SFDVKD.

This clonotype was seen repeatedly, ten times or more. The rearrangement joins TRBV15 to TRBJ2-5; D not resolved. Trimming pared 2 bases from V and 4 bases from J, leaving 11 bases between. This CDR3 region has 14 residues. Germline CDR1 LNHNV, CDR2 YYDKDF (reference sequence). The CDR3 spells CATSRPAVGETQYF. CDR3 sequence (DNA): TGTGCCACCAGCAGACCCGCGGTGGGAGAGACCCAGTACTTC.

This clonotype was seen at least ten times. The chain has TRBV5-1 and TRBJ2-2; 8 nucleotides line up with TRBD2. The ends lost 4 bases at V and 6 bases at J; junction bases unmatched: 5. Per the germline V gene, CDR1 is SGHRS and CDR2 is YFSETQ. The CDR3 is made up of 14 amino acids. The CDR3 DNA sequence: TGCGCCAGCAGCCTAACAGCGGGAGCCGGGGAGCTGTTTTTT. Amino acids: CASSLTAGAGELFF.

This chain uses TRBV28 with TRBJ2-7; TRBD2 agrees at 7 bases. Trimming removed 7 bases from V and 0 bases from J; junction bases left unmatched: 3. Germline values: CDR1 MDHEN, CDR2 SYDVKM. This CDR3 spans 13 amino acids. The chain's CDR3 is CASTGGTSYEQYF. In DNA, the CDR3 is TGTGCCAGCACGGGAGGAACCTCCTACGAGCAGTACTTC.

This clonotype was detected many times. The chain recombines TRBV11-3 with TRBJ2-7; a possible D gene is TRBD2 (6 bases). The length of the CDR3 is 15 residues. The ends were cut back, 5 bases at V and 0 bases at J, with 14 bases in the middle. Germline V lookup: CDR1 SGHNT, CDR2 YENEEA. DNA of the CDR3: TGTGCCAGCAGCCCCCAAGCGGGCATCTCCTACGAGCAGTACTTC. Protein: CASSPQAGISYEQYF.